This T cell receptor (beta chain) was observed in a study of blood T cells in healthy people across ages. Study details: For every two T cells, template switching captured about one barcoded beta molecule.

Germline-derived CDR1 and CDR2 are SNHLY and FYNNEI. The V segment lost 6 bases and the J segment 2 bases; nucleotides outside the gene matches: 8. The CDR3 has 15 amino acids. Primers used in a second PCR of about 6 to 11 cycles were a sample-barcoded 5' primer and a J-beta primer mix. TCRdb ran MiXCR on the 5' RACE reads and lists one entry per CDR3 protein. The table lists 1.8 million or so distinct CDR3 sequences, more than 35% of them singletons. Regarding the study as a whole: Fewer expanded clones and more diversity marked long-lived versus aged donors. With age, beta diversity per million T cells declined roughly linearly, significantly by 40.

Each sample provided at least 6 micrograms of extracted total RNA. Regarding this clonotype: What it binds is unknown.

This TCR derives from a human donor in good health. Material for sequencing was blood. V is TRBV2 and J is TRBJ1-2, with 8 bases fitting TRBD1. CDR3 loop: CASSGTGSLNYGYTF. The CDR3 DNA sequence: TGTGCCAGCAGCGGGACAGGCTCCCTAAACTATGGCTACACCTTC.